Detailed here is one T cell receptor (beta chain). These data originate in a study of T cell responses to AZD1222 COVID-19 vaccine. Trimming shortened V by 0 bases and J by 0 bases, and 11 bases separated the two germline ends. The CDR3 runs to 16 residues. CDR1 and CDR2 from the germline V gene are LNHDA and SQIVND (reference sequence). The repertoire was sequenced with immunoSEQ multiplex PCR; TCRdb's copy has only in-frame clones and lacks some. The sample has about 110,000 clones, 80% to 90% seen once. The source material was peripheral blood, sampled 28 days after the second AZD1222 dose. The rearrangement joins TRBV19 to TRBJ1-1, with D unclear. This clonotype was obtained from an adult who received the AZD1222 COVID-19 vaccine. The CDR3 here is CASSIEVRIMNTEAFF. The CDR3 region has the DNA TGTGCCAGTAGTATAGAGGTCAGAATTATGAACACTGAAGCTTTCTTT.